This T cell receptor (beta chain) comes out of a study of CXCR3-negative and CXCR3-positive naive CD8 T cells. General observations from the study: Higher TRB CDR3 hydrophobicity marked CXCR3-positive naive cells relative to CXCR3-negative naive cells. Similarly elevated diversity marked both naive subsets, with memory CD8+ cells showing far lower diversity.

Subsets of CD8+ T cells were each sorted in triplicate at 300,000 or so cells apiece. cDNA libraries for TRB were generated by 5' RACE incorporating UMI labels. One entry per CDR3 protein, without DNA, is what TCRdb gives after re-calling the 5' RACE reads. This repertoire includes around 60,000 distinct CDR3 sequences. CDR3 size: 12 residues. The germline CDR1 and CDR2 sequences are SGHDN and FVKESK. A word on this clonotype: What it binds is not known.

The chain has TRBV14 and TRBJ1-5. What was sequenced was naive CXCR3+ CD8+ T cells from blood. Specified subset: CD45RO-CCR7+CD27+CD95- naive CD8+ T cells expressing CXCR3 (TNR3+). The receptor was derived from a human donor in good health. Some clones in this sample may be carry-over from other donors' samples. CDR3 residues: CASSDGDQPQHF.